The 22 T cell receptor beta chains below come from one sample, sequenced in a study of vaccination effects on CD4 cells after COVID-19. The ViraFEST assay expanded antigen-specific CD4+ T cells with viral peptide pools before sequencing. Once cultured for approximately 10 days, the cells underwent separation to obtain CD4+ T cells. Vaccine recipients, nucleocapsid antibody negative, had no prior SARS-CoV-2 infection. Generated by immunoSEQ multiplex PCR, the TCRdb table keeps only in-frame clones and is missing some. The table has 55,000 to 80,000 clones, roughly 72% seen once; the top ten hold 4%. Their antigen targets remain unknown. The input for sequencing was CD4+ T cells from PBMCs cultured with HCoV-OC43 spike peptides, taken before COVID-19 vaccination. Subset in this sample: HCoV-OC43 spike overlapping peptide pool stimulation. All receptors derive from a human donor who received a COVID-19 vaccine.

The rearrangement uses TRBV21-1 and TRBJ1-1; TRBD1 is the table's D call and was not checked against the DNA. TRBV21-1 is labeled a pseudogene. The CDR3 runs 16 residues. The CDR3, as DNA: TGTGCCAGCAGCAAAGGGACGGGAAAGGGGGACACTGAAGCTTTCTTT. Residues: CASSKGTGKGDTEAFF.

This clone was seen once. The V call is TRBV3-1 (or the pseudogene TRBV3-2), the J call TRBJ2-1, with D possibly being TRBD1 or TRBD2 (5 bases each). This CDR3 is built from 18 residues. The germline V gene encodes CDR1 LGHDT and CDR2 YNNKEL (reference sequence). V was clipped by 0 bases and J by 1 base, with 16 bases between them. In nucleotides, the CDR3 is TGTGCCAGCAGCCAAGATGTCGGCAGGGACGGTTCCTACAATGAGCAGTTCTTC. Translated, it gives CASSQDVGRDGSYNEQFF.

This clone was detected only a few times. The chain is built from TRBV30 and TRBJ1-6, with a possible D match to TRBD1 (5 bases). Trimming pared 0 bases from V and 9 bases from J, leaving 12 bases between. The CDR3 is 14 residues long. Germline CDR1 GTSNPN, CDR2 SVGIG (reference sequence). CDR3 amino acids: CAWSVGLSFSPLHF. The CDR3 DNA reads TGTGCCTGGAGTGTGGGACTCTCTTTTTCACCCCTCCACTTT.

The chain has TRBV7-3 and TRBJ2-1; TRBD2 matches at 9 bases. The CDR3 has 15 amino acids. Germline-derived CDR1 and CDR2 are SGHTA and FQGTGA. The junction had 8 bases not matched to a gene; V was cut back by 3 bases and J by 8 bases. CDR3 region: CASSFGGGAGDEQFF. In DNA form, the CDR3 reads TGTGCCAGCAGCTTCGGCGGGGGGGCCGGTGATGAGCAGTTCTTC.

The chain is built from TRBV30 and TRBJ1-5, with D perhaps TRBD1 (5 bases). The CDR3 consists of 13 residues. Germline CDR1 reads GTSNPN; CDR2 reads SVGIG (reference sequence). Trimming took off 1 base at V and 3 bases at J, with 7 bases between the two ends. DNA for the CDR3: TGTGCCTGGAGTGGGGACCTCAATCAGCCCCAGCATTTT. This translates into CAWSGDLNQPQHF.

The V call is TRBV7-8, the J call TRBJ2-2; the match to TRBD1 covers 8 bases. The CDR3 has 16 amino acids. Germline V gene data show CDR1 as SGHVS and CDR2 as FQNEAQ. After removal of 2 bases from V and 4 bases from J, the junction contained 6 bases not matched to a gene. The CDR3 here is CASSLYRDRGTGELFF. As DNA, the CDR3 is TGTGCCAGCAGCTTATACCGTGACAGGGGCACCGGGGAGCTGTTTTTT.

The chain links TRBV4-3 to TRBJ1-6; TRBD1 agrees at 8 bases. The CDR3 runs 16 residues. Germline loops: CDR1 LGHNA, CDR2 YSLEER. With 0 bases clipped from V and 8 bases from J, the junction kept 6 bases outside the gene matches. CDR3 sequence: CASSQDGGTGYSPLHF. CDR3 sequence (DNA): TGCGCCAGCAGCCAAGATGGAGGGACAGGATATTCACCCCTCCACTTT.

The sample holds a few counts of this clone. The V call is TRBV10-1, the J call TRBJ1-4; TRBD1 might be the D (5 bases). V lost 5 bases to trimming and J lost 5 bases, with 15 bases between them. The CDR3 loop spans 15 amino acids. CDR1 is WNHNN and CDR2 is SYGVQD in the germline V gene (reference sequence). The CDR3 sequence is CASSRAGPENEKLFF. The DNA of the CDR3 is TGCGCCAGCAGTCGGGCGGGACCTGAGAATGAAAAACTGTTTTTT.

The chain uses TRBV24-1 and TRBJ2-2; D unclear. Trimming left V 3 bases short and J 2 bases short, with 12 bases between. Germline loops: CDR1 KGHDR, CDR2 SFDVKD. This CDR3 region has 16 residues. The CDR3 coding sequence is TGTGCCACCAGTGATAACCCCTATGACAACACCGGGGAGCTGTTTTTT. It specifies CATSDNPYDNTGELFF.

The chain is built from TRBV24-1 and TRBJ1-5; tentatively, D is TRBD1 (5 bases). CDR3 size: 14 residues. V was shortened by 3 bases and J by 1 base, with 6 bases between the two germline ends. Germline-derived CDR1 and CDR2 are KGHDR and SFDVKD. CDR3 DNA: TGTGCCACCAGTGATGGGGCAAGCAATCAGCCCCAGCATTTT. Translated: CATSDGASNQPQHF.

The CDR3 coding sequence is TGTGCCAGCAGCTTCCCGGACAGAACGTTATATTTT. This gives the protein CASSFPDRTLYF. The chain uses TRBV3-1 (or the pseudogene TRBV3-2) and TRBJ1-3, with D possibly being TRBD1 (6 bases). The CDR3 length is 12 residues. With 5 bases removed from V and 14 bases from J, the gap between germline ends came to 16 bases. Germline loops: CDR1 LGHDT, CDR2 YNNKEL (reference sequence).

The J gene is TRBJ1-6, the V gene TRBV7-9, with 12 bases fitting TRBD1. CDR1 and CDR2 (germline): SEHNR, FQNEAQ (reference sequence). The CDR3 covers 15 residues. V shed 3 bases, J shed 7 bases, and the junction held 1 base outside the gene matches. For the CDR3, the DNA is TGTGCCAGCAGCTTGGGACAGGGGGCGAATTCACCCCTCCACTTT. Translating gives CASSLGQGANSPLHF.

J is TRBJ1-1 and V is TRBV5-1, with D possibly matching TRBD1 (6 bases). The CDR3 runs 14 residues. Germline V gene sequence: CDR1 SGHRS, CDR2 YFSETQ. The ends were cut back, 5 bases at V and 0 bases at J, with 11 bases in the middle. The CDR3 region has the DNA TGCGCCAGCAGGGTAGGGGGGATGAACACTGAAGCTTTCTTT. Translated, it gives CASRVGGMNTEAFF. The full variable domain, with the rest looked up from reference TRBV5-1 and TRBJ1-1, is KAGVTQTPRYLIKTRGQQVTLSCSPISGHRSVSWYQQTPGQGLQFLFEYFSETQRNKGNFPGRFSGRQFSNSRSEMNVSTLELGDSALYLCASRVGGMNTEAFFGQGTRLTVV.

V gene TRBV24-1 combines with J gene TRBJ2-6; either TRBD1 or TRBD2 may fit D (5 bases each). CDR1 and CDR2 (germline): KGHDR, SFDVKD. The CDR3 covers 18 residues. V dropped 4 bases and J dropped 0 bases, with 15 bases sitting between them. CDR3 bases: TGTGCCACCAGTGACCCTCCGGGACGGAGCTCTGGGGCCAACGTCCTGACTTTC. This translates into CATSDPPGRSSGANVLTF.

The chain joins TRBV5-1 to TRBJ1-1; no firm D call. The germline gives CDR1 SGHRS, CDR2 YFSETQ. V was shortened by 0 bases and J by 1 base, with 13 bases between the two germline ends. The CDR3 length is 16 residues. The CDR3: CASSLGSYSGNTEAFF. The CDR3 DNA follows: TGCGCCAGCAGCTTGGGCTCCTATTCAGGGAACACTGAAGCTTTCTTT.

This clone was picked up a small number of times. CDR3 region: CASSQPDRPNTEAFF. As DNA, the CDR3 is TGCGCCAGCAGCCAACCGGACAGGCCGAACACTGAAGCTTTCTTT. The rearrangement links TRBV4-1 to TRBJ1-1; 7 bases fit TRBD1. V shed 2 bases, J shed 1 base, and the junction held 4 bases outside the gene matches. This CDR3 spans 15 amino acids. CDR1 is MGHRA, CDR2 YSYEKL, per germline.

This sequence joins TRBV27 and TRBJ2-3; TRBD2 matches 9 bases. Trimming removed 0 bases from V and 8 bases from J; junction bases left unmatched: 6. Germline V gene sequence: CDR1 MNHEY, CDR2 SMNVEV (reference sequence). The CDR3 sequence is 15 residues long. The CDR3 reads CASSLSAGGVGTQYF. The CDR3, as DNA: TGTGCCAGCAGTTTATCCGCGGGGGGGGTTGGTACGCAGTATTTT.

V is TRBV7-2 and J is TRBJ2-4, with 7 bases matching TRBD2. V lost 2 bases, J lost 8 bases, and 3 bases stayed unmatched. Looked up from germline, CDR1 is SGHTA and CDR2 is FQGNSA. The CDR3 is 13 amino acids. The CDR3 bases are TGTGCCAGCAGCTTACAGGGAGGGGACATTCAGTACTTC. Translating gives CASSLQGGDIQYF. The whole variable domain, filled in from reference TRBV7-2 and TRBJ2-4, reads GAGVSQSPSNKVTEKGKDVELRCDPISGHTALYWYRQSLGQGLEFLIYFQGNSAPDKSGLPSDRFSAERTGGSVSTLTIQRTQQEDSAVYLCASSLQGGDIQYFGAGTRLSVL.

This chain connects TRBV5-5 to TRBJ1-5; tentative D call: TRBD1 (5 bases). Deletions cut 1 base from V and 6 bases from J, with 14 bases between. CDR3 length equals 15 residues. Germline assignment: CDR1 SGHKS and CDR2 YYEKEE (reference sequence). The CDR3 DNA follows: TGTGCCAGCAGCTTGCCGGGGGGGTCTGGTCAGCCCCAGCATTTT. This codes for CASSLPGGSGQPQHF.

This clone was seen a single time. The chain uses TRBV7-2 and TRBJ2-7; D is unresolved. The CDR3 is made up of 13 amino acids. The germline CDR1 and CDR2 sequences are SGHTA and FQGNSA. V was pared by 1 base and J by 4 bases, with 8 bases between. The CDR3: CASSLGPGYEQYV. In nucleotides, the CDR3 is TGTGCCAGCAGCTTAGGTCCCGGGTACGAGCAGTACGTC.

V is TRBV27 and J is TRBJ2-5; 7 nucleotides line up with TRBD1. From germline, CDR1 is MNHEY and CDR2 SMNVEV (reference sequence). V was pared by 5 bases and J by 3 bases, with 6 bases of the junction left unmatched. The CDR3 covers 14 residues. The CDR3 nucleotides read TGTGCCAGCAGTCCCAACAGGGGAAAAGAGACCCAGTACTTC. Its translation: CASSPNRGKETQYF.

This chain connects TRBV19 to TRBJ1-2; no definite D call. V lost 8 bases to trimming and J lost 2 bases, with 15 bases between them. CDR1 is LNHDA and CDR2 is SQIVND in the germline V gene (reference sequence). This CDR3 has 14 amino acids. The CDR3 DNA reads TGTGCCAGTTCCTTGACCGCGTCGAACTATGGCTACACCTTC. This translates into CASSLTASNYGYTF.